Described below is a single T cell receptor beta chain sequence and its context. Per germline, CDR1 LNHDA and CDR2 SQIVND (reference sequence). With 5 bases removed from V and 5 bases from J, the gap between germline ends came to 18 bases. The CDR3 is made up of 15 amino acids. TCRdb's table, derived via immunoSEQ multiplex PCR, lists solely in-frame clones and lacks some. This sample has about 68,000 clones, with approximately 90% found just once. This entry belongs to a study of T cell changes during pregnancy in multiple sclerosis. The sequencing used peripheral blood, collected in the third trimester of pregnancy. J is TRBJ1-1 and V is TRBV19; a possible D gene is TRBD1 (5 bases). The receptor was isolated from a female donor with multiple sclerosis, enrolled in a pregnancy study. The CDR3 bases are TGTGCCAGTAGTTTATTTTCAGGGTTTCGGACTGAAGCTTTCTTT. Amino acid sequence: CASSLFSGFRTEAFF.